The present T cell receptor beta chain was sequenced within a study of T cell repertoires in cytomegalovirus infection. Across the whole study: Shared public TCR beta signatures pointed to both CMV infection and a matching HLA type.

TCRdb passed the reads through MiXCR, listing each CDR3 protein once. Seen here are about 450,000 distinct CDR3 sequences, roughly a third observed once, and the top ten hold approximately 13%. Germline-derived CDR1 and CDR2 are SGHTA and FQGNSA. The CDR3 totals 16 residues. Between the trimmed V and J ends, which lost 5 bases and 4 bases, there was a span of 18 bases. General study findings and limits: Pooled public TCR beta family frequency picked out CMV carriers with the relevant HLA. What dominated the ex vivo response were HLA-C-restricted CMV-specific TCR beta clonotypes.

At least ten counts were recorded for this clonotype. Its target is unknown. Sequencing input: PBMCs. The clonotype was recovered from a human donor in good health (CMV status not recorded). Some clones in this sample may be carry-over from other donors' samples. The chain joins TRBV7-2 to TRBJ1-5, with D possibly being TRBD1 (5 bases). Here the CDR3 DNA reads TGTGCCAGCAGCCCTCATCAGAGGGGTACGAATCAGCCCCAGCATTTT. It is translated as CASSPHQRGTNQPQHF.